The clone carrying this T cell receptor beta chain was counted many times. No antigen is known for it. Each CDR3 protein gets one entry after TCRdb re-called the 5' RACE reads with MiXCR. The sample has fewer than 40,000 distinct CDR3 sequences, 6.5% to 9% seen once. The data originate from a study of spatial heterogeneity in lung cancer. Study context: Every unique TCR and UMI combination, on average, appeared more than ten times in raw reads.

Study conclusions and caveats: Ubiquitous, expanded tumor-derived TCRs were more frequently observed in blood at resection than at follow-up.

Time point given: sample taken at primary tumor resection. The donors were more than 70 patients with non-small cell lung cancer that was early-stage and untreated. Sequencing was performed on whole RNA extracted from tumor and nontumor lung tissue, or from frozen PBMC, and the material was left unsorted. Sequenced material: PBMCs, taken at surgery. The receptor comes from a male donor with early-stage non-small cell lung cancer.

The CDR3 loop reads CASSLNAGNTEAFF. The CDR3 coding sequence is TGTGCCAGCAGCTTAAACGCAGGGAACACTGAAGCTTTCTTT. This chain uses TRBV7-3 with TRBJ1-1; no reliable D call. Germline V lookup: CDR1 SGHTA, CDR2 FQGTGA. V lost 1 base and J lost 1, with 7 bases in between. The CDR3 is 14 residues long.